These 15 T cell receptor beta chains came from one sample sequenced in a study of shared clonotypes between healthy human individuals. Assay: immunoSEQ multiplex PCR; the TCRdb copy retains only in-frame clones and omits some. The sample consists of some 2 million clones, roughly 96% of them appearing once. Sequencing was carried out using naive CD4+ T cells sorted from blood. Subset specified: CD45RA+ positively selected. Receptors originate from a man aged 18 to 35 in good health.

J is TRBJ1-1 and V is TRBV28; TRBD1 might be the D (6 bases). CDR3 length equals 15 residues. Germline V lookup: CDR1 MDHEN, CDR2 SYDVKM. The V and J ends lost 3 bases and 3 bases respectively, with 14 bases between them. The CDR3 sequence: CASSFGGRRDTEAFF. In nucleotides, the CDR3 is TGTGCCAGCAGTTTTGGGGGGCGCAGGGACACTGAAGCTTTCTTT. The full variable domain, completed using reference TRBV28 and TRBJ1-1, is DVKVTQSSRYLVKRTGEKVFLECVQDMDHENMFWYRQDPGLGLRLIYFSYDVKMKEKGDIPEGYSVSREKKERFSLILESASTNQTSMYLCASSFGGRRDTEAFFGQGTRLTVV.

V and J are TRBV5-1 and TRBJ2-5; the match to TRBD2 covers 7 bases. V was pared by 0 bases and J by 2 bases, with 7 bases of the junction left unmatched. CDR1 and CDR2 from the germline V gene are SGHRS and YFSETQ. The CDR3 runs 16 residues. The CDR3 nucleotides are TGCGCCAGCAGCTTGGTGGTCGGCGGGGGACAAGAGACCCAGTACTTC. It translates to CASSLVVGGGQETQYF.

This chain connects TRBV5-1 to TRBJ1-5; 11 bases are shared with TRBD1. The CDR3 length is 19 residues. Trimming at V came to 4 bases and at J to 0 bases, leaving 12 bases not matched to a gene. Germline V gene lookup returns CDR1 SGHRS and CDR2 YFSETQ. The CDR3 loop is CASSGPGQGDPYSNQPQHF. As DNA, the CDR3 is TGCGCCAGCAGCGGTCCGGGACAGGGGGACCCATATAGCAATCAGCCCCAGCATTTT.

The chain carries TRBV9 and TRBJ2-6, with D possibly TRBD2 on 5 matching bases. This CDR3 contains 16 residues. Trimming took off 0 bases at V and 0 bases at J, with 7 bases between the two ends. Germline V CDR1 and CDR2: SGDLS, YYNGEE. CDR3 sequence: CASSVGGNSGANVLTF. The DNA of the CDR3 is TGTGCCAGCAGCGTAGGAGGGAACTCTGGGGCCAACGTCCTGACTTTC.

This chain links TRBV7-2 with TRBJ1-2; maybe TRBD1 (5 bases). Per the germline V gene, CDR1 is SGHTA and CDR2 is FQGNSA. V was pared by 4 bases and J by 2 bases, with 11 bases between. This CDR3 has 14 residues. The CDR3 DNA follows: TGTGCCAGCAGCTCCTCGGGGGTAAACTATGGCTACACCTTC. Translating it yields CASSSSGVNYGYTF.

As regards this clone: Different DNA sequences within this sample yield the same CDR3. The gene calls are TRBV6-6 and TRBJ2-3, with 7 bases lining up with TRBD2. CDR1 is MNHNY and CDR2 is SVGAGI in the germline V gene (reference sequence). CDR3 length: 13 amino acids. Trimming cost V 2 bases and J 4 bases; bases outside gene matches: 0. This CDR3 reads CASSYSGADTQYF. For the CDR3, the DNA is TGTGCCAGCAGTTACAGCGGGGCAGATACGCAGTATTTT.

About this clone itself: Other DNA variants within this sample encode the same CDR3. J is TRBJ2-7 and V is TRBV5-1; 7 bases map to TRBD2. With V trimmed by 0 bases and J by 3 bases, 6 bases remained unmatched. CDR1 and CDR2 (germline): SGHRS, YFSETQ. There are 15 residues in the CDR3. For the CDR3, the DNA is TGCGCCAGCAGCTTGGAAGGAGCGGGGAACTACGAGCAGTACTTC. Translating gives CASSLEGAGNYEQYF.

The chain combines TRBV11-3 with TRBJ2-1; either TRBD1 or TRBD2 may supply D (5 bases each). V was pared by 1 base and J by 7 bases, with 14 bases between. This CDR3 is built from 15 residues. The V gene's germline CDR1 is SGHNT and CDR2 YENEEA. The CDR3 DNA is TGTGCCAGCAGCTTAGGGGACCCCGGGGTAAATGAGCAGTTCTTC. Translation: CASSLGDPGVNEQFF.

The chain carries TRBV7-3 and TRBJ1-1; 7 nucleotides agree with TRBD1. The CDR3 has 14 amino acids. The germline gives CDR1 SGHTA, CDR2 FQGTGA. Trimming took 4 bases from V and 5 from J; bases not matched to a gene: 7. This chain's CDR3 is CASSSSLTGTEAFF. In DNA, the CDR3 is TGTGCCAGCAGCTCCTCATTGACAGGGACTGAAGCTTTCTTT.

This clone was seen a handful of times. The chain employs TRBV7-9 and TRBJ1-2, with TRBD1 identical over 10 bases. Per the germline V gene, CDR1 is SEHNR and CDR2 is FQNEAQ (reference sequence). The V segment lost 8 bases and the J segment 0 bases; nucleotides outside the gene matches: 6. This CDR3 spans 15 amino acids. The CDR3 region is CASLLTGGANYGYTF. CDR3 bases: TGTGCCAGCTTATTGACAGGGGGCGCTAACTATGGCTACACCTTC.

V gene TRBV6-1 combines with J gene TRBJ2-2, with 7 positions matching TRBD2. The CDR3 is 12 residues long. Trimming removed 11 bases from V and 7 bases from J; junction bases left unmatched: 7. Germline CDR1 reads MNHNS; CDR2 reads SASEGT. CDR3: CAAGTTGGELFF. As DNA, the CDR3 is TGTGCCGCCGGGACTACGGGCGGGGAGCTGTTTTTT.

The chain recombines TRBV6-4 with TRBJ2-7; 14 bases align to TRBD2. Losses at the gene ends were 0 bases for V and 6 bases for J; bases not matched to a gene: 7. This CDR3 comprises 17 residues. Germline V gene data show CDR1 as MRHNA and CDR2 as SNTAGT. In DNA, the CDR3 is TGTGCCAGCAGTGACTCGAGACTAGCGGGGGGGAGAGGCGAGCAGTACTTC. Translating it yields CASSDSRLAGGRGEQYF.

This clone appeared a few times. The rearrangement uses TRBV9 and TRBJ1-6; possibly TRBD1 for D (6 bases). Germline loops: CDR1 SGDLS, CDR2 YYNGEE. The CDR3 runs 22 residues. The ends were cut back, 4 bases at V and 5 bases at J, with 34 bases in the middle. Written as DNA, the CDR3 is TGTGCCAGCAGCCCAGACCCGTGGGTCCAGGGGCCTCTGACGATTCATAATTCACCCCTCCACTTT. This gives the protein CASSPDPWVQGPLTIHNSPLHF.

The chain combines TRBV6-1 with TRBJ1-1; tentative D call: TRBD1 (6 bases). Looked up from germline, CDR1 is MNHNS and CDR2 is SASEGT. CDR3 size: 13 residues. V shed 7 bases and J shed 5 bases, with 14 bases lying between them. Written as DNA, the CDR3 is TGTGCCAGCACCGGGGGGCTCCGGACTGAAGCTTTCTTT. This gives the protein CASTGGLRTEAFF.

V is TRBV10-3 and J is TRBJ2-2; 11 positions match TRBD2. V was pared by 10 bases and J by 4 bases, with 8 bases of the junction left unmatched. Germline V gene lookup returns CDR1 ENHRY and CDR2 SYGVKD. This CDR3 has 15 amino acids. CDR3 sequence: CATPLAGEFTGELFF. For the CDR3, the DNA is TGTGCCACACCACTAGCGGGGGAGTTCACCGGGGAGCTGTTTTTT.